The source of this T cell receptor beta chain is a study of CXCR3-negative and CXCR3-positive naive CD8 T cells (dated by TCRdb to about 2019). General notes on the study: In total, 130 million to 150 million TRB reads were obtained, or roughly 1.5 +/- 0.3 million reads per library. TRBV-TRBJ cluster analysis included naive subsets from roughly 5 donors and memory cells from 3 donors. The diversity and physicochemical repertoire analyses included some 11 donors pooled from two independent experiments. Summary of the overall study and its limitations: Because CXCR3 expression was partially decreased after cryopreservation, freshly isolated PBMCs were used for most assays. TRB CDR3s from CXCR3-positive naive cells showed higher hydrophobicity (lower Kidera factor 4), lower energy, and higher strength and volume indices than CXCR3-negative naive cells. Comparably high repertoire diversity was found in both naive subsets, whereas much lower repertoire diversity was found in memory CD8+ T cells. Similar TRBV-TRBJ usage was shown by naive CXCR3-negative and CXCR3-positive cells from the same donor, whereas distinct patterns were shown by memory cells. Because surface CD5, which is linked to self-reactivity in mice, was comparable between the naive subsets, TCR interaction strength was also inferred from TRB CDR3 physicochemical properties.

Taken from cysteine to phenylalanine, the CDR3 has 17 residues. Nucleotide data are not available. From a lookup of the germline V gene, CDR1 and CDR2 are MGHRA and YSYEKL. The instrument was a NextSeq 550. The Human TCR Profiling Kit (MiLaboratory) was used to prepare UMI-labeled 5' RACE TRB cDNA libraries. cDNA synthesis used the entire amount of extracted RNA, and PCR amplification then used the entire amount of cDNA produced. Libraries were prepared in parallel with an identical number of PCR cycles. The paper's processing steps were these. With a requirement of at least two reads per UMI, MIGEC and MiXCR extracted about 53,000 +/- 9,400 unique UMI-labeled TRB cDNA molecules per library. An average of around 40,000 +/- 10,000 functional in-frame TRB CDR3 nucleotide clonotypes without stop codons was found per library. After downsampling to 5000 UMI-labeled TRB molecules per sample, diversity metrics such as normalized Shannon-Wiener and Chao1 were calculated in VDJtools. For the central five CDR3 residues, VDJtools calculated physicochemical properties weighted by clonotype size, namely interaction energy, strength, volume and Kidera factor 4. Based on TCRdb reprocessing of the reads, there is one entry per CDR3 protein sequence, and DNA is missing. In this record, the V and J calls reflect TCRdb's handling and not the investigators' own analysis. The sample table records some 130,000 distinct CDR3 sequences. 0.59% of the sample goes to the ten largest clones.

For every CD8+ T cell subset, over 250,000 cells were flow-sorted straight into RLT lysis buffer, and each subset was sorted in triplicate. To keep memory contaminants out, a stringent definition of naive CD8+ T cells was applied: CD45RO-CCR7+CD27+CD95-. Using standard density gradient centrifugation, peripheral blood mononuclear cells were isolated from buffy coats. Naive CXCR3-negative and CXCR3-positive CD8+ T cells were flow-sorted on a FACSAria III. Total RNA was extracted from sorted cells with an RNeasy Mini Kit. Remarks on this clonotype: Its recognized antigen is unknown.

This chain is built from TRBV4-1 and TRBJ2-1; TCRdb designates TRBD2, a call that cannot be tested without DNA. The sample taken for sequencing was naive CXCR3+ CD8+ T cells from blood. The sample's cell subset or site, from its label and the paper: CD45RO-CCR7+CD27+CD95- naive CD8+ T cells expressing CXCR3 (TNR3+). This receptor was identified in a human donor in good health. Some clones in this sample may be carry-over from other donors' samples. The CDR3 region has the sequence CASSLLAGGNSYNEQFF.